Detailed here is one T cell receptor (beta chain). The data were taken from a study of blood T cell repertoires in COVID-19. The CDR3 totals 12 residues. Germline V lookup: CDR1 SGHTA, CDR2 FQGTGA. V shed 1 base and J shed 9 bases, with 7 bases lying between them. Repertoires were generated with immunoSEQ multiplex PCR, while TCRdb's copy carries only in-frame clones and drops some. This sample has about 400,000 clones, with roughly 86% found just once. This chain joins TRBV7-3 and TRBJ2-1; a possible D gene is TRBD2 (6 bases). Sequencing was performed on PBMCs or T cells enriched from blood (not recorded which). The receptor's source is a woman aged 25-40 years who had recovered from COVID-19. The DNA of the CDR3 is TGTGCCAGCAGCTTAATCGGGGGTGAGCAGTTCTTC. This encodes CASSLIGGEQFF.